The clone carrying this T cell receptor (beta chain) turned up a few times. Its target is not known. Each CDR3 protein gets one entry after TCRdb re-called the 5' RACE reads with MiXCR. This table has 100,000 or so distinct CDR3 sequences, approximately 8.9% appearing once. The J segment lost 7 bases and the V segment lost 2 bases, leaving 10 bases of the junction unmatched. The germline V gene has CDR1 SGHTA and CDR2 FQGNSA. The CDR3 totals 16 residues. The sample originates from a study of CD8 T cells in ankylosing spondylitis. Overall study results and limits: The disease-linked clones had a CD8+ phenotype and low blood frequencies. A TCR beta motif of about 8 highly homologous variants appeared characteristic of ankylosing spondylitis blood.

V usage is TRBV7-2 and J usage is TRBJ2-1; 8 nucleotides line up with TRBD1. The source is a male donor with ankylosing spondylitis. The sample was blood, either unsorted or a sorted T cell fraction (not recorded which). CDR3 in amino acids: CASSLFGTGLFNEQFF. Written as DNA, the CDR3 is TGTGCCAGCAGCTTATTCGGGACAGGCCTCTTTAATGAGCAGTTCTTC.